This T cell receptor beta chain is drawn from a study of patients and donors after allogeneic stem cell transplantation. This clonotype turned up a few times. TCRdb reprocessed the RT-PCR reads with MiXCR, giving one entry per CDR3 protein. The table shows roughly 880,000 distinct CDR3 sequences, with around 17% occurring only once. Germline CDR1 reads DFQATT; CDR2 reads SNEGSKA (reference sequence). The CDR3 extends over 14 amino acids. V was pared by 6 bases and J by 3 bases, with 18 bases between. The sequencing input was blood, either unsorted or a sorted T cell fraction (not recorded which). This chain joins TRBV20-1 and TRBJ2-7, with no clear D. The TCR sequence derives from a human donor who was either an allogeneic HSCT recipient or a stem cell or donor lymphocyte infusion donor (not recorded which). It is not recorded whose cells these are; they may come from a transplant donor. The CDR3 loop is CSAPTHPTYYEQYF. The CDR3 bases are TGCAGTGCCCCGACACATCCTACGTACTACGAGCAGTACTTC.